A selection of T cell receptor beta chains follows, all from one sample in a study of response to subunit inactivated influenza vaccine. In TCRdb, the RT-PCR reads were re-called with MiXCR into one record per CDR3 protein. The table has about 700,000 distinct CDR3 sequences, roughly 14% seen once. The input for sequencing was PBMCs from blood, taken approximately 12 days after vaccination. The receptor source for this set is a man aged 50 to 60 who received an inactivated influenza vaccine. CDR3s include the opening cysteine and the closing phenylalanine or tryptophan. The D gene is left open where the match is weak. Rows give clone size only sometimes, using once, few, many, or a class for an expanded clone.

clone size | J gene | D gene | V gene | CDR3 DNA | CDR3 protein
few | TRBJ2-7 | - | TRBV19 | TGTGCCAGTAGCATCTCCCAGGGGAGAGGCAACGAGCAGTACTTC | CASSISQGRGNEQYF
few | TRBJ2-7 | TRBD1 | TRBV18 | TGTGCCAGCTCACCACAAGACAGGGGCGAGCAGTACTTC | CASSPQDRGEQYF
few | TRBJ2-1 | TRBD2 | TRBV20-1 | TGCAGTGCTAGAGAGGGCGGGGGGGCCTCCTACAATGAGCAGTTCTTC | CSAREGGGASYNEQFF
many | TRBJ1-6 | TRBD1 | TRBV12-3/TRBV12-4 | TGTGCCAGCAGAACAGGGGGCGATAATTCACCCCTCCACTTT | CASRTGGDNSPLHF
few | TRBJ1-1 | TRBD1 | TRBV10-3 | TGTGCCATCAGTACGGGACAGGGGCGATCTGAAGCTTTCTTT | CAISTGQGRSEAFF
many | TRBJ2-3 | TRBD2 | TRBV20-1 | TGCAGTGCTAGACCTAGCGGGAGGGCGGATACGCAGTATTTT | CSARPSGRADTQYF
- | TRBJ2-5 | - | TRBV29-1 | TGCAGCGCCGGACCAGTACAAGAGACCCAGTACTTC | CSAGPVQETQYF
- | TRBJ2-7 | TRBD1 | TRBV11-2 | TGTGCCAGCAGCATGGGACAGGGTCCCTACGAGCAGTACTTC | CASSMGQGPYEQYF
- | TRBJ1-1 | - | TRBV4-3 | TGCGCCAGCAGCCAAGATCAAAGGGGTCCTGAAGCTTTCTTT | CASSQDQRGPEAFF
- | TRBJ2-7 | - | TRBV20-1 | TGCAGTGTCATCCGGGACAACTCCTACGAGCAGTACTTC | CSVIRDNSYEQYF
many | TRBJ2-1 | - | TRBV20-1 | TGCAGTGCTAGAGTACAGGGCCCCCGCAATGAGCAGTTCTTC | CSARVQGPRNEQFF
- | TRBJ1-2 | TRBD1 | TRBV12-3/TRBV12-4 | TGTGCCAGCATCGGGACAGGGGACTATGGCTACACCTTC | CASIGTGDYGYTF
- | TRBJ2-1 | TRBD1 | TRBV5-6 | TGTGCCAGCAGCTTGATGACAGGGGGTTCCTACAATGAGCAGTTCTTC | CASSLMTGGSYNEQFF
- | TRBJ2-1 | - | TRBV5-1 | TGCGCCAGCAGCTTCAGGTGGCGCAATGAGCAGTTCTTC | CASSFRWRNEQFF
few | TRBJ2-3 | TRBD2 | TRBV24-1 | TGTGCCACCAGTGGATTGAAAGCGGGAGCGGGGAAGGATACGCAGTATTTT | CATSGLKAGAGKDTQYF
few | TRBJ2-7 | TRBD1 | TRBV9 | TGTGCCAGCAGCGTAGACAGGGGCCCCTACGAGCAGTACTTC | CASSVDRGPYEQYF
- | TRBJ2-7 | TRBD2 | TRBV25-1 | TGTGCCAGCAGGGCCCGGGACTATCCAAACGAGCAGTACTTC | CASRARDYPNEQYF
many | TRBJ1-1 | - | TRBV3-1 | TGTGCCAGCAGCCAGGGAACTGAAGCTTTCTTT | CASSQGTEAFF
few | TRBJ1-2 | TRBD1 | TRBV20-1 | TGCAGGGCTACGACAGGGAACTATGGCTACACCTTC | CRATTGNYGYTF
- | TRBJ1-4 | - | TRBV6-2/TRBV6-3 | TGTGCCAGCAGCCCCTGGACGGGAGGGAATGAAAAACTGTTTTTT | CASSPWTGGNEKLFF
- | TRBJ2-1 | TRBD2 | TRBV20-1 | TGCAGTGCTAGTAAGGGTTACGGGGGGAAAGAGCAGTTCTTC | CSASKGYGGKEQFF
- | TRBJ2-3 | - | TRBV7-9 | TGTGCCAGCAGCTTAGTGGTAGGGCCAGATACGCAGTATTTT | CASSLVVGPDTQYF
- | TRBJ2-1 | TRBD1 | TRBV7-6 | TGTGCCAGCAGCCCAGGGGGACAGGGCCCCTACAATGAGCAGTTCTTC | CASSPGGQGPYNEQFF
- | TRBJ2-1 | TRBD2 | TRBV20-1 | TGCAGTGCTAGACTCACTCTAGCGGATCCCAATGAGCAGTTCTTC | CSARLTLADPNEQFF
few | TRBJ2-7 | TRBD2 | TRBV6-2/TRBV6-3 | TGTGCCAGCAGTAGGACTAGCGGGCCCACCTTGCAGTACTTC | CASSRTSGPTLQYF
- | TRBJ1-2 | - | TRBV14 | TGTGCCAGCAGCCCTGGCGTTATTCGGGGAGGGTTCTATGGCTACACCTTC | CASSPGVIRGGFYGYTF
many | TRBJ2-7 | - | TRBV10-3 | TGTGCCATCAGCCCTGACAGGACCTACGAGCAGTACTTC | CAISPDRTYEQYF
few | TRBJ2-5 | TRBD2 | TRBV30 | TGTGCCTGGAGCTCTAGCGGGAGGAAATTGACCCAGTACTTC | CAWSSSGRKLTQYF
few | TRBJ2-2 | TRBD2 | TRBV20-1 | TGCAGTGCTAGATTCCCTAGCGGGAGGATAAACACCGGGGAGCTGTTTTTT | CSARFPSGRINTGELFF
- | TRBJ2-1 | - | TRBV7-9 | TGTGCCAGCAGCTTAGGCGGGGTACAGTACAATGAGCAGTTCTTC | CASSLGGVQYNEQFF
- | TRBJ1-6 | TRBD1 | TRBV9 | TGTGCCAGCAGCGTAGGACAGGGGTATAATTCACCCCTCCACTTT | CASSVGQGYNSPLHF
- | TRBJ1-1 | - | TRBV7-2 | TGTGCCAGCAGATCCGGTGCTGTGAAAACTGAAGCTTTCTTT | CASRSGAVKTEAFF
few | TRBJ1-6 | - | TRBV6-1 | TGTGCCAGCAGGACGAACCCGGAGCGGGGTGGTTCACCCCTCCACTTT | CASRTNPERGGSPLHF
- | TRBJ2-5 | - | TRBV7-9 | TGTGCCAGCAGCTTAGCGGGACAAGTGACTCAGACCCAGTACTTC | CASSLAGQVTQTQYF
- | TRBJ2-5 | - | TRBV11-2 | TGTGCCAGCAGCCTCATGCCCCGGGGGCAAGAGACCCAGTACTTC | CASSLMPRGQETQYF
- | TRBJ2-5 | TRBD2 | TRBV3-1 | TGTGCCAGCAGCCAAGATCTCGCTAGCGGACGGGAGACCCAGTACTTC | CASSQDLASGRETQYF
- | TRBJ1-2 | - | TRBV11-2 | TGTGCCAGCAGCACAACCGGTGGGGGCGCATCGTTTAACTATGGCTACACCTTC | CASSTTGGGASFNYGYTF
many | TRBJ2-2 | TRBD2 | TRBV6-5 | TGTGCCAGCAGTTGGGGACTAGACGTCCCCGGGGAGCTGTTTTTT | CASSWGLDVPGELFF
- | TRBJ1-1 | - | TRBV3-1 | TGTGCCAGCAGCCAAGGGGCCCCTTATGGAGCTTTCTTT | CASSQGAPYGAFF
many | TRBJ2-7 | TRBD1 | TRBV28 | TGTGCCAGCAGTTCGGGACAGAAGCCATACGAGCAGTACTTC | CASSSGQKPYEQYF
few | TRBJ2-5 | TRBD1 | TRBV11-1 | TGTGCCAGCAGCCCCGACCCTGCACCAGGGGGAACCCAGTACTTC | CASSPDPAPGGTQYF
- | TRBJ2-7 | - | TRBV6-5 | TGTGCCAGCAGTTCCTCATTCCGGGTACCTCTTCGCGAGCAGTACTTC | CASSSSFRVPLREQYF
few | TRBJ1-2 | - | TRBV29-1 | TGCAGCGTTCCAATTGAAAGCGGGCGCTTCGGTGGCTACACCTTC | CSVPIESGRFGGYTF
- | TRBJ1-5 | - | TRBV6-2/TRBV6-3 | TGTGCCAGCAGTTTGTGGCAGGGTCTCTTTCAGCCCCAGCATTTT | CASSLWQGLFQPQHF
few | TRBJ2-7 | - | TRBV3-1 | TGTGCCAGCAGCCAACTACACTACGAGCAGTACTTC | CASSQLHYEQYF
few | TRBJ2-7 | - | TRBV20-1 | TGCAGTGCCCTCGGCGGGGACACCTACGAGCAGTACTTC | CSALGGDTYEQYF
- | TRBJ2-3 | TRBD2 | TRBV7-9 | TGTGCCAGCAGTCCCTTAGCGGGTACGACGCAGTATTTT | CASSPLAGTTQYF
- | TRBJ2-7 | TRBD1 | TRBV5-1 | TGCGCCAGCAGCCCAAGGACAGGGAAGTCCTACGAGCAGTACTTC | CASSPRTGKSYEQYF
few | TRBJ2-3 | TRBD1 | TRBV20-1 | TGCAGTGCAGTGACAGGGCCCCCAGATACGCAGTATTTT | CSAVTGPPDTQYF
- | TRBJ2-2 | TRBD1 | TRBV7-2 | TGTGCCAGCCCCCGTATAGGGGGCATGGGCGGGGAGCTGTTTTTT | CASPRIGGMGGELFF